This T cell receptor (beta chain) derives from a study of cytomegalovirus exposure and HLA in healthy donors. A word on this clone: Antigen specificity is unknown.

V shed 4 bases, J shed 2 bases, and the junction held 3 bases outside the gene matches. Germline loops: CDR1 MNHEY, CDR2 SVGAGI. The CDR3 runs to 14 residues. Primers included in the PCR were 60 Vbeta and 13 Jbeta primers. The repertoire was sequenced with immunoSEQ multiplex PCR; TCRdb's copy has only in-frame clones and lacks some. This table has 150,000 to 200,000 clones, around 82% appearing once. Broader study findings: Immune exposure data for these donors was limited to CMV serostatus.

The genes are TRBV6-5 and TRBJ1-2, with 8 bases aligning to TRBD1. The sequence came from a man aged 18 to 29 in good health and CMV-seronegative. Input material: PBMCs. The CDR3 DNA follows: TGTGCCAGCAGTTTGAGGACAGGGAACTATGGCTACACCTTC. This codes for CASSLRTGNYGYTF.